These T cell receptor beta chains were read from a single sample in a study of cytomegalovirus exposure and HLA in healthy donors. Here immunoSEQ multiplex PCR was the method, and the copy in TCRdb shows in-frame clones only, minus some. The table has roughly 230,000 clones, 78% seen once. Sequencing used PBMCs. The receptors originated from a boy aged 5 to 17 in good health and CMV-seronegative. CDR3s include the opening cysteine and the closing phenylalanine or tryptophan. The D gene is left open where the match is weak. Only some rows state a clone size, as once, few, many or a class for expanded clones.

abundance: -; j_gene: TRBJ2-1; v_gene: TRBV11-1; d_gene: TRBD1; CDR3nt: TGTGCCAGCAGCCTATACAGGGGTTACAATGAGCAGTTCTTC; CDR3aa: CASSLYRGYNEQFF
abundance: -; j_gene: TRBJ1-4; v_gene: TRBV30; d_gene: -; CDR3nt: TGTGCCTGGAGCGGTATATTGGAGGGATCCGTTAATGAAAAACTGTTTTTT; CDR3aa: CAWSGILEGSVNEKLFF
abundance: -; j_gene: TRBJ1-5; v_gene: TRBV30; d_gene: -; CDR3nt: TGTGCCTGGAGTGTACGGCAGGGAATAGGCCAGCCCCAGCATTTT; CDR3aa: CAWSVRQGIGQPQHF
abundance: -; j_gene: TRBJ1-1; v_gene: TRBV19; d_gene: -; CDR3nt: TGTGCCACCCGAAGGGGTGAGGAACGACCGAACACTGAAGCTTTCTTT; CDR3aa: CATRRGEERPNTEAFF
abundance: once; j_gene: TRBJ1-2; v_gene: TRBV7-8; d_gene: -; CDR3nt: TGTGCCAGCAGCTTAGCATCAGGGCCAGAGAGCGGCTACACCTTC; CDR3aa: CASSLASGPESGYTF
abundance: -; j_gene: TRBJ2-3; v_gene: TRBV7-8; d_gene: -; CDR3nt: TGTGCCAGCAGCGCATATGGGGCGAGCGTGGATACGCAGTATTTT; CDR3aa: CASSAYGASVDTQYF
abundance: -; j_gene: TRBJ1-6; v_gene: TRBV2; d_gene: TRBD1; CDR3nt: TGTGCCAGCAGAACCGGGACAGGCGAGAATTCACCCCTCCACTTT; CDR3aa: CASRTGTGENSPLHF
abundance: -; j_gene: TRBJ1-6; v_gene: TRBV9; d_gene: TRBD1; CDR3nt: TGTGCCAGCAGCACGGACAGGGGTCATTCACCCCTCCACTTT; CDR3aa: CASSTDRGHSPLHF
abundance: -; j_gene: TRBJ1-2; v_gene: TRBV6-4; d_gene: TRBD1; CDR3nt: TGTGCCAGCAGTGACCTCATGGCCCACCGGGACAGGGTTCGCGGCTACACCTTC; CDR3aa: CASSDLMAHRDRVRGYTF
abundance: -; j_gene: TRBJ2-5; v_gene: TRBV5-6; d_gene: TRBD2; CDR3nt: TGTGCCAGCAGCTTGGCCGGGAGGGCGTACCAAGAGACCCAGTACTTC; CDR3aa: CASSLAGRAYQETQYF
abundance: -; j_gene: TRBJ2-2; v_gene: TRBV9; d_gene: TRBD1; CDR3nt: TGTGCCAGCAGCGTCCAGACAGGGAACTCCGGGGAGCTGTTTTTT; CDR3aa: CASSVQTGNSGELFF
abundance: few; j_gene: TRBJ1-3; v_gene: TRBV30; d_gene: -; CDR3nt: TGTGCCTGGAGTGTACGGCAGGCTCACCGGGGAAACACCATATATTTT; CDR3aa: CAWSVRQAHRGNTIYF
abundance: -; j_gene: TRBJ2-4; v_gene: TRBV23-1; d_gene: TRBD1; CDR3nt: TGCGCCAGCAGTCAATCGGGACAGTCAGGCGACTTC; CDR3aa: CASSQSGQSGDF
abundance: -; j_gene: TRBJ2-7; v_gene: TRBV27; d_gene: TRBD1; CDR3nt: TGTGCCAGCGGTATTTTACCGGGACAGGGGATCTACGAGCAGTACTTC; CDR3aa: CASGILPGQGIYEQYF
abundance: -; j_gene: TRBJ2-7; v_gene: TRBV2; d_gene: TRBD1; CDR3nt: TGTGCCAGCAGTGTAGTCCGACAGGGGGCTTACGAGCAGTACTTC; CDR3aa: CASSVVRQGAYEQYF
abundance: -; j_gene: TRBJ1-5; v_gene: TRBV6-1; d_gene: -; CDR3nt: TGTGCCAGCAGTGAAATCAGTCAGCCCCAGCATTTT; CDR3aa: CASSEISQPQHF
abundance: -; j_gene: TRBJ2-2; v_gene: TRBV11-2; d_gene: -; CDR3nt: TGTGCCAGCAGCTTAGCATACTACTACACCGGGGAGCTGTTTTTT; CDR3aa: CASSLAYYYTGELFF
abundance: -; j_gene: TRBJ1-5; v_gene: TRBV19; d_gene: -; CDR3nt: TGTGCCAGTACCAGCGGGGGTCAGCCCCAGCATTTT; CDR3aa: CASTSGGQPQHF
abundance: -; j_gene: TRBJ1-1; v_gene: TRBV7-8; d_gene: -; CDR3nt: TGTGCCAGCAGCTGGGCCCCCGACCTCGAAGCTTTCTTT; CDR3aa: CASSWAPDLEAFF
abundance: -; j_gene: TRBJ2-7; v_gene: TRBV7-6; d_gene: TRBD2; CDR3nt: TGTGCCAGCCGACTAGCGGAAACCTACGAGCAGTACTTC; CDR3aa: CASRLAETYEQYF
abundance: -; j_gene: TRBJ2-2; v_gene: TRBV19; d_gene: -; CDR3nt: TGTGCCAGTAGTATAGCGGGAGCGAACACCGGGGAGCTGTTTTTT; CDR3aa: CASSIAGANTGELFF
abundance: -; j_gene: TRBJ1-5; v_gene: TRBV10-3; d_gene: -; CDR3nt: TGTGCCATCAGTGAATGGGCGAACGGCAATCAGCCCCAGCATTTT; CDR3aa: CAISEWANGNQPQHF
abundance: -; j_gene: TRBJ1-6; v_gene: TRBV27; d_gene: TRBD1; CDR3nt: TGTGCCTCCCGAACCCAGGGGGGTTCACCCCTCCACTTT; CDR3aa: CASRTQGGSPLHF
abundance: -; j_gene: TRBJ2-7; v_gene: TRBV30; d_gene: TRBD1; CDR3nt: TGTGCCTGGAGTGTTTTGACAGGGAGCGAGCAGTACTTC; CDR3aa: CAWSVLTGSEQYF
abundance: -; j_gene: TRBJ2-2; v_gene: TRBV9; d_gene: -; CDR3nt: TGTGCCAGCAGCGTAGAGGCGACAGCGAACACCGGGGAGCTGTTTTTT; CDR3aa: CASSVEATANTGELFF
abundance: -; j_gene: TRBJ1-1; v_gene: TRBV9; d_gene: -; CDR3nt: TGTGCCAGCAGCAGGAGACAGCGGAACACTGAAGCTTTCTTT; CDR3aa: CASSRRQRNTEAFF
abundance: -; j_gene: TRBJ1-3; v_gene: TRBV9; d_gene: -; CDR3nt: TGTGCCAGCAGCGTAGCCGACAGGAATGGAAACACCATATATTTT; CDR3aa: CASSVADRNGNTIYF
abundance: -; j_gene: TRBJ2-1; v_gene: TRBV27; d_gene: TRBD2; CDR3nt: TGTGCCAGCAGCCAAGAACTAGCGGGAATCGGAGAGCAGTTCTTC; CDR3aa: CASSQELAGIGEQFF
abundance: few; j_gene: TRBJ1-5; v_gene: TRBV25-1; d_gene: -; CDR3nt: TGTGCCAGCAGTGCCCCCGGGAACTGGCCTCAGCCCCAGCATTTT; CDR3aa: CASSAPGNWPQPQHF
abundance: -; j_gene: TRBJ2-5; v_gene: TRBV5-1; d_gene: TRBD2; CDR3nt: TGCGCCAGCAGCGCGGGGAGGGCCCAAGAGACCCAGTACTTC; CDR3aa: CASSAGRAQETQYF
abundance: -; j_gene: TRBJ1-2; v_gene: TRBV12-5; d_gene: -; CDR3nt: TGTGCTAGTGGTTTGGCCTACAGAGATGGCTACACCTTC; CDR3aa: CASGLAYRDGYTF
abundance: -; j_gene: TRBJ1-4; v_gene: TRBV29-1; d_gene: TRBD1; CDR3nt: TGCAGCGTGGATACAGGGGGCGGAGAAAAACTGTTTTTT; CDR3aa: CSVDTGGGEKLFF
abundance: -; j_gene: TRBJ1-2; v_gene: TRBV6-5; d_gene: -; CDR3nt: TGTGCCACTAGAACCCCCCCGCGGGTTGGCTACACCTTC; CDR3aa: CATRTPPRVGYTF
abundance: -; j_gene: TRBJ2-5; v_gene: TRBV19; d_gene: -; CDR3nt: TGTGCCAGTAGCCCTGGACAGTCGGTGGAGACCCAGTACTTC; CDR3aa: CASSPGQSVETQYF
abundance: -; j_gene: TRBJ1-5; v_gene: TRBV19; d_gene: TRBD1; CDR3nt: TGTGCCAGTAGTTTGGACAGGTGGTATCAGGCCCAGCATTTT; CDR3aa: CASSLDRWYQAQHF
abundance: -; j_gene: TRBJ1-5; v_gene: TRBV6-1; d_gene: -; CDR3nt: TGTGCCAGCAGAGGAGGACAGAGTGGCTTGTGCCCCCAGCATTTT; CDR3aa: CASRGGQSGLCPQHF
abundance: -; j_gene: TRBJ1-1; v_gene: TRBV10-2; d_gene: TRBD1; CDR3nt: TGCGCCAGCACCCTCGGGACAGGGAGTGAAGCTTTCTTT; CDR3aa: CASTLGTGSEAFF
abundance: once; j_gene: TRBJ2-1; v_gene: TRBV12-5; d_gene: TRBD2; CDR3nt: TGTGCTAGTGGTTTGGGGGCGGGGCGGGGGAACTACAATGAGCAGTTCTTC; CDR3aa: CASGLGAGRGNYNEQFF
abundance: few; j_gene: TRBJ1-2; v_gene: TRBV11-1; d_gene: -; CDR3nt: TGTGCCAGCAGCTCCCGTTACGGGCAGGGGTCCGGCTACACCTTC; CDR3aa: CASSSRYGQGSGYTF
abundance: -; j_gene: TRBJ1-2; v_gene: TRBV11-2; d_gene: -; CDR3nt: TGTGCCTCGCGGCCCGGGGGGCGAGGTTATGGCTACACCTTC; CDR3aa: CASRPGGRGYGYTF
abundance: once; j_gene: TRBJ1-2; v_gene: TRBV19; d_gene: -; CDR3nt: TGTGCCAGTAGTATCAACGGCGGAGTGGAGGGCTACACCTTC; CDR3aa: CASSINGGVEGYTF
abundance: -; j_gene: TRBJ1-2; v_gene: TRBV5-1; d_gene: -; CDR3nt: TGCGCCAGCAGTCCTGACAGGAACTATGGCTACACCTTC; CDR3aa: CASSPDRNYGYTF
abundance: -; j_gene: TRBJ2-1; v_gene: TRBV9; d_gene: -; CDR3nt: TGTGCCAGCAGCCCCCGGGACTGGCCTCTCAATGAGCAGTTCTTC; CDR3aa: CASSPRDWPLNEQFF
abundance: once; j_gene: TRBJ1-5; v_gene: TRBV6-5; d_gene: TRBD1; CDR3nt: TGTGCCAGCAGACCGACAGGGGGTAGCAATCAGCCCCAGCATTTT; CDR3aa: CASRPTGGSNQPQHF
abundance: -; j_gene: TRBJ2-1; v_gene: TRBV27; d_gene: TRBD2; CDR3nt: TGTGCCAGCAGTAAAACCGGACTAGCGGATTACTACAATGAGCAGTTCTTC; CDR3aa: CASSKTGLADYYNEQFF
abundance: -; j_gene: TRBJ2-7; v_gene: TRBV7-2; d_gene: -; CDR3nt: TGTGCCAGCAGCTCCCGAGGAGACTACGAGCAGTACTTC; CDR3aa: CASSSRGDYEQYF